This T cell receptor beta chain was identified in a study of glioma-infiltrating T cells (dated by TCRdb to about 2016). Regarding the complete study: Glioma tissue, non-neoplastic brain tissue and matched peripheral blood mononuclear cells were used as sources from which TCR alpha- and beta-chain repertoires were sequenced. Each tissue-infiltrating repertoire was compared with the same patient's peripheral blood repertoire to measure divergence between tissue and blood T-cell populations. Three low-grade glioma patients, about 8 primary glioblastoma patients, and three non-glioma patients who contributed non-neoplastic brain tissue made up the paired cohort. Paper-wide results and their limitations: VJ-independent divergence between tissue and blood was lower than expected in non-neoplastic patients but higher than expected in all gliomas, particularly low-grade gliomas. Very few CDR3 sequences were shared between tissue and blood, attributed to high CDR3 diversity and limited sampling. Group comparisons rested on small numbers: three non-neoplastic, three low-grade glioma and roughly 8 glioblastoma patients.

With respect to this clonotype: The clone's antigen remains unknown. No clone much larger than this one lies a single base away; base qualities are absent.

The iRepertoire nested amplicon-rescue multiplex PCR (arm-PCR) platform was used to amplify TCR alpha and beta CDR3 regions from RNA. One-step reverse transcription and amplification used roughly 100-400 ng of tissue mRNA or PBMC total RNA as input. Following bead purification, Illumina adapters were added by a secondary multiplex PCR, and the libraries were gel-purified between 200 and 400 bp. Internal 6-nucleotide barcodes were carried by the libraries and were used for demultiplexing. Sequencing of libraries was performed on an Illumina MiSeq with 2x220 or 2x250 nucleotide paired-end reads. Per the original workflow: Paired reads were merged using FLASH 1.2.11 and aligned with BWA-MEM to the GRCh37 human genome, and TRA and TRB reads were then extracted. For V and J assignment, an IMGT-derived reference of cassette sequences and CDR3 motifs that included pseudogenes was used. Reads were translated in three frames, and productive CDR3s were defined by a C…FGXG motif without stop codons. Unique combinations of V-J cassette pair and CDR3 amino acid sequence were defined as clonotypes. Hamming distance filtering was applied to reads, with thresholds set by the sequence error rate of each sample in mapped regions. Using fastp trimming at Q25 and MiXCR clonotype assembly, TCRdb reanalyzed the public sequencing data and kept in-frame beta chains. Rows matching on CDR3 protein sequence are summarized as one entry with the most common DNA and genes. The V and J calls, along with clone size, are taken from TCRdb and not from the paper's own processing. Within this sample are roughly 20,000 distinct CDR3 sequences, with 20% to 25% of them counted one time only. The ten biggest clones cover 10% to 15% of the sample.

Sequenced input: glioma tissue, nonneoplastic brain tissue, or PBMCs (not recorded which). The TCR sequence derives from a human donor with low-grade glioma or glioblastoma, undergoing nonglioma brain surgery, or in good health (not recorded which).

Read as DNA, the sequence is TGTGCCAGCAGCCCAAATCGGACGGGCTATGGCTACACCTTC. Translation gives CASSPNRTGYGYTF. This chain joins TRBV14 to TRBJ1-2, with no confidently assigned D gene. V and J lose 4 bases and 4 bases, and a span of 13 bases separates them. There are 14 amino acids in the CDR3, from cysteine to phenylalanine inclusive. Only the CDR3 DNA stays, 42 bases, in frame from base 1. CDR1 and CDR2, looked up from the germline V gene, are SGHDN and FVKESK.